These T cell receptor delta chains were read from a single sample in a study of gamma-delta T cells after stem cell transplantation. TCRdb redid the clone calls on the RT-PCR reads with CATT. The sample includes about 1,400 delta-chain clones, about 12% of them seen just once. Sequenced material: gamma-delta T cells. These receptors came from a human donor. It is not recorded whose cells these are; they may come from a transplant donor. CDR3s include the opening cysteine and the closing phenylalanine or tryptophan. Fields, in order: CDR3 protein, clone size, V gene, CDR3 length. Clone size is not always given. Where it is, it says once, few, many or a class for expanded clones.

CDR3aa: CACDTGGDPHTDKLIF
abundance: NA
v_gene: TRDV2
len: 16

CDR3aa: CACDPLYGHNTYKLIF
abundance: NA
v_gene: TRDV2
len: 16

CDR3aa: CACDTVVGRTQLLTDNLIF
abundance: once
v_gene: TRDV2
len: 19

CDR3aa: CALGEWSGPSSQLYWGIRSQYTNKLIF
abundance: few
v_gene: TRDV1
len: 27

CDR3aa: CACDTVLGDVSSWDTRQMFF
abundance: few
v_gene: TRDV2
len: 20

CDR3aa: CACDALTTDKLIF
abundance: large
v_gene: TRDV2
len: 13

CDR3aa: CALGELAYVLGDTGTDKLIF
abundance: NA
v_gene: TRDV1
len: 20

CDR3aa: CACDTVSGTGLGLTAQLFF
abundance: NA
v_gene: TRDV2
len: 19

CDR3aa: CACDLLGDTRYTDKLIF
abundance: few
v_gene: TRDV2
len: 17

CDR3aa: CALGETHQVLGIRVSHRAYTDKLIF
abundance: large
v_gene: TRDV1
len: 25

CDR3aa: CACDTVATYTDKLIF
abundance: few
v_gene: TRDV2
len: 15

CDR3aa: CAFRLGDIERDTDKLIF
abundance: few
v_gene: TRDV3
len: 17

CDR3aa: CALGETLLQFELYWGIRGTYTDKLIF
abundance: few
v_gene: TRDV1
len: 26

CDR3aa: CACDTAGRNRYTDKLIF
abundance: NA
v_gene: TRDV2
len: 17

CDR3aa: CACDRRLGESEYTDKLIF
abundance: NA
v_gene: TRDV2
len: 18

CDR3aa: CACDTLILGDTPTNMDTDKLIF
abundance: NA
v_gene: TRDV2
len: 22

CDR3aa: CALGEFVYGGMALTAQLFF
abundance: few
v_gene: TRDV1
len: 19

CDR3aa: CACDPLVVSADKLIF
abundance: few
v_gene: TRDV2
len: 15

CDR3aa: CACDTLLSLTGEETDKLIF
abundance: NA
v_gene: TRDV2
len: 19

CDR3aa: CALGESSILDKLIF
abundance: NA
v_gene: TRDV1
len: 14

CDR3aa: CALGVLSYTDKLIF
abundance: large
v_gene: TRDV1
len: 14

CDR3aa: CAFYLGYAVGDKLIF
abundance: large
v_gene: TRDV3
len: 15

CDR3aa: CACDTVTGGPLSYTDKLIF
abundance: few
v_gene: TRDV2
len: 19

CDR3aa: CACDRLGDTYTDKLIF
abundance: few
v_gene: TRDV2
len: 16

CDR3aa: CACDTLVQLGGTFADKLIF
abundance: NA
v_gene: TRDV2
len: 19

CDR3aa: CACDRVLGVPQTDKLIF
abundance: large
v_gene: TRDV2
len: 17

CDR3aa: CACDIWGDTDKLIF
abundance: medium-sized
v_gene: TRDV2
len: 14

CDR3aa: CALGDISFLRVLGDSTTSLAAQLFF
abundance: NA
v_gene: TRDV1
len: 25

CDR3aa: CACDTLGGSDKLIF
abundance: few
v_gene: TRDV2
len: 14

CDR3aa: CACSSLGPGATPGEALLIF
abundance: medium-sized
v_gene: TRDV2
len: 19

CDR3aa: CACDTMGIRADKLIF
abundance: few
v_gene: TRDV2
len: 15

CDR3aa: CACDVVGGDEVGDTRGLIF
abundance: NA
v_gene: TRDV2
len: 19

CDR3aa: CAFGEGSYGTGGRYTDKLIF
abundance: NA
v_gene: TRDV1
len: 20

CDR3aa: CACDYLRGGMSKLIF
abundance: hyperexpanded
v_gene: TRDV2
len: 15

CDR3aa: CACDALGDKNDKLIF
abundance: medium-sized
v_gene: TRDV2
len: 15

CDR3aa: CALGELVRGIRGNDKLIF
abundance: NA
v_gene: TRDV1
len: 18

CDR3aa: CACDPVLVPSNMEPKLIF
abundance: large
v_gene: TRDV2
len: 18

CDR3aa: CACDFIFTGGYPADKLIF
abundance: NA
v_gene: TRDV2
len: 18

CDR3aa: CACDFPPPSVVYADKLIF
abundance: once
v_gene: TRDV2
len: 18

CDR3aa: CACDTVELGDRNTDKLIF
abundance: few
v_gene: TRDV2
len: 18

CDR3aa: CACDTASFGVYYSFDTRQMFF
abundance: NA
v_gene: TRDV2
len: 21

CDR3aa: CACDKVLGDSSWDTRQMFF
abundance: NA
v_gene: TRDV2
len: 19

CDR3aa: CACDTVGIRADPPYTDKLIF
abundance: NA
v_gene: TRDV2
len: 20

CDR3aa: CACDHLLGDSTDKLIF
abundance: medium-sized
v_gene: TRDV2
len: 16

CDR3aa: CALGEHGPSYFPLGLGDKLIF
abundance: once
v_gene: TRDV1
len: 21

CDR3aa: CACDTVRMGDTVATDKLIF
abundance: NA
v_gene: TRDV2
len: 19

CDR3aa: CALGEPVTGDPSRRQLIF
abundance: NA
v_gene: TRDV1
len: 18

CDR3aa: CACDILVDDTAHLFF
abundance: NA
v_gene: TRDV2
len: 15

CDR3aa: CALGGSNLALLLGTYTDKLIF
abundance: NA
v_gene: TRDV1
len: 21

CDR3aa: CACDTGPWGLSSCDTRQMFF
abundance: large
v_gene: TRDV2
len: 20

CDR3aa: CACDTVPGGSRTYTDKLIF
abundance: few
v_gene: TRDV2
len: 19

CDR3aa: CALGELRVPPAPLLGDTPYTDKLIF
abundance: few
v_gene: TRDV1
len: 25

CDR3aa: CACDTVTGGKAGKLIF
abundance: NA
v_gene: TRDV2
len: 16